What follows are 25 T cell receptor beta chains derived from one specimen sequenced in a study of CD8 T cells in ankylosing spondylitis. Study-level findings and limits: Within ankylosing spondylitis blood, a TCR beta motif made up of under 10 highly homologous variants appeared to be characteristic.

Their recognized antigens are unknown. TCRdb analysed the 5' RACE reads with MiXCR anew, one entry per CDR3 protein. The table lists roughly 350,000 distinct CDR3 sequences, approximately 8% of them singletons. Input material: blood, either unsorted or a sorted T cell fraction (not recorded which). The receptors stem from a male donor with ankylosing spondylitis.

This sequence joins TRBV6-5 and TRBJ1-4, with TRBD1 as a possible D gene (5 bases). V shed 6 bases and J shed 11 bases, with 13 bases lying between them. This CDR3 is 12 amino acids long. CDR1 and CDR2 (germline): MNHEY, SVGAGI. CDR3 coding DNA: TGTGCCAGCAGGTTAAGGCGGGGGAAACTGTTTTTT. Translating it yields CASRLRRGKLFF.

In this sample, this clonotype turned up a few times. The chain carries TRBV7-9 and TRBJ2-5; D gene ambiguous. The V gene's germline CDR1 is SEHNR and CDR2 FQNEAQ (reference sequence). V was shortened by 3 bases and J by 2 bases, with 7 bases between the two germline ends. This CDR3 comprises 13 residues. The CDR3 loop is CASSFFPQETQYF. CDR3 bases: TGTGCCAGCAGCTTTTTCCCGCAAGAGACCCAGTACTTC.

This clonotype was seen repeatedly, ten times or more. The rearrangement uses TRBV30 and TRBJ2-1; 11 bases are a match to TRBD2. This CDR3 comprises 14 residues. The V segment lost 3 bases and the J segment 3 bases; nucleotides outside the gene matches: 1. The germline V gene encodes CDR1 GTSNPN and CDR2 SVGIG (reference sequence). The CDR3 region has the DNA TGTGCCTGGAGCGGGACTAGCGGCTACAATGAGCAGTTCTTC. Its protein product is CAWSGTSGYNEQFF.

This clonotype was observed many times. This chain links TRBV29-1 with TRBJ2-3; 9 bases fit TRBD2. The V segment lost 5 bases and the J segment 1 base; nucleotides outside the gene matches: 1. CDR1 is SQVTM and CDR2 is ANQGSEA in the germline V gene. The CDR3 extends over 13 amino acids. The CDR3 is CSVSSGGTDTQYF. The DNA of the CDR3 is TGCAGCGTTTCTAGCGGGGGCACAGATACGCAGTATTTT.

The J gene is TRBJ1-4, the V gene TRBV5-1, with a possible D match to TRBD1 (5 bases). Germline values: CDR1 SGHRS, CDR2 YFSETQ. The CDR3 is 15 residues long. V lost 0 bases to trimming and J lost 8 bases, with 14 bases between them. In DNA, the CDR3 is TGCGCCAGCAGCTTGGACCAGGGTCTAAGAGAAAAACTGTTTTTT. It encodes CASSLDQGLREKLFF. Complete variable domain (other parts from reference TRBV5-1 and TRBJ1-4): KAGVTQTPRYLIKTRGQQVTLSCSPISGHRSVSWYQQTPGQGLQFLFEYFSETQRNKGNFPGRFSGRQFSNSRSEMNVSTLELGDSALYLCASSLDQGLREKLFFGSGTQLSVL.

In this sample, this clonotype turned up many times. The V call is TRBV7-9, the J call TRBJ2-1; TRBD2 matches 10 bases. V gave up 11 bases and J gave up 8 bases; unmatched junction bases: 18. Per germline, CDR1 SEHNR and CDR2 FQNEAQ (reference sequence). The CDR3 runs to 16 residues. CDR3 coding DNA: TGTGCCGTCCAGGGGGCGCGGGCTAGCGGGAGCGATGAGCAGTTCTTC. Translation: CAVQGARASGSDEQFF.

This clonotype was detected a few times. V usage is TRBV4-1 and J usage is TRBJ2-1; TRBD2 agrees at 10 bases. The CDR3 extends over 18 amino acids. V trimming: 0 bases; J trimming: 6 bases; junction bases outside the gene matches: 11. Germline loops: CDR1 MGHRA, CDR2 YSYEKL. The CDR3 is CASSQDSSGRILGNEQFF. CDR3 sequence (DNA): TGCGCCAGCAGCCAAGATAGTAGCGGGAGGATATTAGGCAATGAGCAGTTCTTC.

This clonotype was seen a handful of times. This chain links TRBV5-1 with TRBJ1-1; 9 bases agree with TRBD1. Trimming removed 0 bases from V and 1 base from J; junction bases left unmatched: 7. The CDR3 consists of 17 residues. The germline V gene encodes CDR1 SGHRS and CDR2 YFSETQ. For the CDR3, the DNA is TGCGCCAGCAGCTTGGTCCGGGACAGGGTTAAGAACACTGAAGCTTTCTTT. It yields the protein CASSLVRDRVKNTEAFF.

This clonotype was counted only a few times. The rearrangement links TRBV5-1 to TRBJ2-4; 14 positions match TRBD2. From germline, CDR1 is SGHRS and CDR2 YFSETQ. The trim removed 4 bases at V and 8 bases at J, leaving 2 bases unmatched. The CDR3 totals 14 residues. The CDR3 DNA follows: TGCGCCAGCAGCACGGGACTAGCGGGAGACATTCAGTACTTC. Amino acids: CASSTGLAGDIQYF.

The V call is TRBV20-1, the J call TRBJ1-2; 8 nucleotides agree with TRBD1. The ends lost 6 bases at V and 3 bases at J; junction bases unmatched: 12. The CDR3 has 15 residues. The germline V gene encodes CDR1 DFQATT and CDR2 SNEGSKA (reference sequence). The CDR3 DNA follows: TGCAGTGCCCCTAATCCGGGACAGGTCGACTATGGCTACACCTTC. Amino acid sequence: CSAPNPGQVDYGYTF.

This clonotype has ten or more counts. This rearrangement joins TRBV27 to TRBJ2-1, with TRBD2 matching 15 bases. Germline V CDR1 and CDR2: MNHEY, SMNVEV (reference sequence). V was pared by 6 bases and J by 7 bases, with 1 base of the junction left unmatched. The CDR3 runs 14 residues. For the CDR3, the DNA is TGTGCCAGCAGCGGACTAGCGGGAGGGAATGAGCAGTTCTTC. Protein: CASSGLAGGNEQFF.

Ten or more counts support this clonotype. The chain recombines TRBV5-1 with TRBJ2-1; 12 bases map to TRBD2. CDR1 and CDR2 (germline): SGHRS, YFSETQ. V lost 8 bases and J lost 7; bases outside the gene matches: 13. CDR3 size: 16 residues. As DNA, the CDR3 is TGCGCCAGTAACGAAGGACTAGCGGGACAGGCGAATGAGCAGTTCTTC. It encodes CASNEGLAGQANEQFF.

This clonotype was observed a handful of times. The V gene is TRBV5-1, the J gene TRBJ2-7; D may be TRBD1 (5 bases). The V end was cut by 2 bases, the J end by 3 bases, with 12 bases between. The CDR3 runs 14 residues. In germline, CDR1 is SGHRS, CDR2 YFSETQ. CDR3 nucleotides: TGCGCCAGCAGCTTCAATCAGGGTTTCTACGAGCAGTACTTC. Translated, it gives CASSFNQGFYEQYF.

The rearrangement links TRBV2 to TRBJ2-6, with TRBD1 as a possible D gene (6 bases). The CDR3 consists of 15 residues. The germline CDR1 and CDR2 sequences are SNHLY and FYNNEI. V was cut by 6 bases and J by 2 bases, with 11 bases left in between. This chain's CDR3 is CASSVRQAGANVLTF. The CDR3 bases are TGTGCCAGCAGCGTCCGACAGGCTGGGGCCAACGTCCTGACTTTC.

V gene TRBV7-3 combines with J gene TRBJ2-1; D might be TRBD2 (6 bases). Trimming took 8 bases from V and 6 from J, leaving 17 bases between them. The CDR3 length is 14 residues. Per the germline V gene, CDR1 is SGHTA and CDR2 is FQGTGA. Written as DNA, the CDR3 is TGTGCCAGCGGACCCTCTAATAGCGGCAATGAGCAGTTCTTC. Its protein is CASGPSNSGNEQFF.

There are many counts of this clonotype. The V call is TRBV29-1, the J call TRBJ2-3, with 8 nucleotides matching TRBD1. The CDR3 contains 12 residues. The germline CDR1 and CDR2 sequences are SQVTM and ANQGSEA. V shed 7 bases, J shed 4 bases, and the junction held 4 bases outside the gene matches. The CDR3: CSAGQGSDTQYF. The CDR3 coding sequence is TGCAGCGCTGGACAGGGCTCAGATACGCAGTATTTT.

J is TRBJ2-5 and V is TRBV2; TRBD1 agrees at 11 bases. V was clipped by 6 bases and J by 4 bases; unmatched bases: 1. Germline-derived CDR1 and CDR2 are SNHLY and FYNNEI. CDR3 size: 13 residues. The CDR3 loop is CASRGTGGETQYF. CDR3 sequence (DNA): TGTGCCAGCAGAGGGACAGGGGGAGAGACCCAGTACTTC.

This clonotype was seen at least ten times. The J gene is TRBJ2-1, the V gene TRBV11-2; perhaps TRBD2 as D (6 bases). Germline assignment: CDR1 SGHAT and CDR2 FQNNGV. The V and J ends lost 5 bases and 7 bases respectively, with 27 bases between them. The CDR3 is 18 residues long. The CDR3 reads CASSLVGYGSRTTNEQFF. The CDR3 DNA is TGTGCCAGCAGCCTAGTTGGGTACGGGAGTCGAACTACAAATGAGCAGTTCTTC.

The rearrangement links TRBV29-1 to TRBJ2-5, with 7 nucleotides matching TRBD1. Per germline, CDR1 SQVTM and CDR2 ANQGSEA. The CDR3 spans 13 residues. With V trimmed by 6 bases and J by 3 bases, 7 bases remained unmatched. This CDR3 is CSVAPTGEETQYF. The CDR3, as DNA: TGCAGCGTCGCACCCACAGGGGAAGAGACCCAGTACTTC.

There are many counts of this clonotype. V gene TRBV5-1 combines with J gene TRBJ1-1, with 7 bases identical to TRBD1. The CDR3 is made up of 16 amino acids. V was clipped by 2 bases and J by 1 base; unmatched bases: 8. CDR1 SGHRS and CDR2 YFSETQ come from the germline V gene. CDR3 sequence (DNA): TGCGCCAGCAGCTTTACCGGGACAGAAAAGAACACTGAAGCTTTCTTT. This gives the protein CASSFTGTEKNTEAFF.

This clonotype has a count of ten or more. The chain has TRBV24-1 and TRBJ1-2; no clear D. The CDR3 is 15 amino acids. Germline V gives CDR1 KGHDR, CDR2 SFDVKD. The V end lost 9 bases, the J end lost 1 base, and 17 bases lay between the germline ends. CDR3 loop: CATAPRAGVNYGYTF. The CDR3 DNA is TGTGCCACCGCCCCGAGGGCAGGAGTTAACTATGGCTACACCTTC.

This clonotype was observed a few times. This sequence joins TRBV6-1 and TRBJ2-2, with 8 bases matching TRBD1. Germline CDR1 reads MNHNS; CDR2 reads SASEGT. V was clipped by 5 bases and J by 6 bases; unmatched bases: 5. CDR3 size: 14 residues. The CDR3 DNA reads TGTGCCAGCAGTCCAAGGACAGGGTCCGGGGAGCTGTTTTTT. Protein sequence: CASSPRTGSGELFF.

This clonotype was found many times. This chain connects TRBV5-1 to TRBJ2-1; 13 bases fit TRBD2. The CDR3 runs 15 residues. CDR1 and CDR2 (germline): SGHRS, YFSETQ. The ends lost 1 base at V and 10 bases at J; junction bases unmatched: 5. The DNA of the CDR3 is TGCGCCAGCAGCTTGTCTGTGACTAGCGGGAGGGAGCAGTTCTTC. It specifies CASSLSVTSGREQFF.

The sample holds a few counts of this clonotype. The chain is built from TRBV11-1 and TRBJ2-3, with 8 bases lining up with TRBD2. The CDR3 extends over 18 amino acids. In germline, CDR1 is SGHAT, CDR2 FQDESV (reference sequence). V shed 5 bases, J shed 1 base, and the junction held 14 bases outside the gene matches. The CDR3 DNA reads as TGTGCCAGCAGCCGCCCCGGGACCGGGAGGGATGGCACAGATACGCAGTATTTT. Encoded protein: CASSRPGTGRDGTDTQYF.

The chain is built from TRBV5-1 and TRBJ1-2, with TRBD1 identical over 8 bases. V lost 4 bases, J lost 3 bases, and 5 bases stayed unmatched. The CDR3 totals 14 residues. Germline V gene lookup returns CDR1 SGHRS and CDR2 YFSETQ. The CDR3 nucleotides read TGCGCCAGCAGCCGCTCAGGGGGCGACTATGGCTACACCTTC. Encoded protein: CASSRSGGDYGYTF. Looking up the rest from reference TRBV5-1 and TRBJ1-2 gives the full variable domain: KAGVTQTPRYLIKTRGQQVTLSCSPISGHRSVSWYQQTPGQGLQFLFEYFSETQRNKGNFPGRFSGRQFSNSRSEMNVSTLELGDSALYLCASSRSGGDYGYTFGSGTRLTVV.